This T cell receptor (beta chain) was recovered during a study of cytomegalovirus exposure and HLA in healthy donors (dated by TCRdb to about 2017). Turning to the overall study: An earlier analysis of roughly 630 of the donors reported more than 250 Gb of sequence data and around 110 million unique TCR beta sequences from around 200 million T cells. Around 320 gigabases of sequencing data and some 85 million unique TCR sequences were included in an early release covering roughly 600 HLA-typed donors. Of the 300 to 500 genotyped donors, 70% to 90% were placed in the genetic ancestry cluster associated with self-reported Caucasian donors. The aim of the study was to test whether cataloging public T cell receptors could identify signatures of past pathogen exposure. Using immunosequencing, the study profiled T cell repertoires from fewer than 700 subjects and related those repertoires to cytomegalovirus serostatus. Besides the first cohort of roughly 700 subjects, a separate validation cohort made up of some 110 different subjects was used. High-throughput TCR immunosequencing, statistical association of individual TCRs with disease status, and machine learning were combined to predict cytomegalovirus infection status. A later analysis re-analyzed previously published TCR beta repertoires from 550 to 700 donors and added high-resolution HLA genotyping to study TCR occurrence patterns. The later analysis used no new phenotypic data to find candidate immune exposures, relying instead on TCR beta sequences and their occurrence across donors. In an earlier analysis of several hundred of the donors, high-throughput TCR beta sequencing was used to judge whether each TCR beta V gene segment behaved as functional or pseudogenic. Alongside the repertoire data, information on donor age, sex, ethnicity and CMV serostatus was compiled. A later genetic analysis used genome-wide SNP genotypes for about 60% of the roughly 670 donors, treating that subset as a discovery cohort. Every repertoire in the discovery cohort had been generated on one and the same sequencing platform. Both class I and class II loci were covered by HLA typing, at four-digit resolution. The number of typed donors differed by locus: roughly 629-640 for A, B, C, DRB1 and DQB1; 500 to 550 for DQA1; 606 for DPA1; and approximately 450 for DPB1. Four or five DR-DQ haplotypes were treated as single units for association and clustering because of strong linkage in the cohort. Across roughly 420 genotyped donors of the cohort, an average of approximately 200,000 unique TCR beta nucleotide sequences per donor were sequenced, and roughly a sixth of those sequences were non-productive.

Sequences GTSNPN (CDR1) and SVGIG (CDR2) are obtained from the germline V gene (reference sequence). The junction carries 7 bases between V and J, which are trimmed by 1 base and 0 bases respectively. Inclusive of the bounding cysteine and phenylalanine, the CDR3 is 14 residues long. Only the CDR3 portion is preserved as DNA: 42 bases, with reading frame beginning at the first base. Preparation of the library involved the immunoSEQ multiplex PCR assay. For the multiplex PCR, a mixture combining 60 forward primers for TCR Vbeta segments and 13 reverse primers for TCR Jbeta segments was used. The CDR3 region of rearranged TCR beta genes was amplified from genomic DNA with a multiplex PCR assay. Amplified TCR beta libraries were sequenced as 87-base-pair reads on the Illumina HiSeq System. In the source study's methods: Across the roughly 670 repertoires, a later analysis counted roughly 84 million unique TCR beta chains, roughly 11 million of which were shared by at least two donors. A nearest-neighbor algorithm error-corrected the raw reads and collapsed the reads into unique sequences, merging closely related sequences to remove PCR and sequencing errors. Alignment of CDR3 sequences to IMGT reference sequences was used to assign V, D and J gene segments. For a sequence to be retained, a match of at least six nucleotides to both a V gene segment and a J gene segment was required. Rearrangements were called productive when the CDR3 lacked stop codons and stayed in frame with V and J; all others were non-productive. Following IMGT convention, CDR3 was defined as the stretch from the second conserved V-encoded cysteine up to the conserved J-encoded phenylalanine. The earlier analysis of a few hundred of the donors excluded any sequence lacking an unambiguous match to a single V gene segment. In an earlier analysis of several hundred of the donors, V segments were called functional above 56.7% productive rearrangements and were called segregating when the between-donor standard deviation exceeded 5%. A statistical classification framework was built for diagnosing cytomegalovirus status from the catalog of TCR beta chain sequences. A later analysis assigned V and J genes by comparing TCR nucleotide sequences with IMGT/GENE-DB human TR gene sequences. In a later analysis, CDR3 sequences and most-parsimonious VDJ recombination scenarios were assigned using the TCRdist pipeline. In a later analysis, each TCR beta chain was defined by its CDR3 amino acid sequence together with its V-gene family, and reads without a unique V-gene family were excluded. As a way to deal with suspected cross-contamination and a sequencing artifact, a later analysis dropped roughly 600 nucleotide sequences that were highly shared and had low generation probability. For each public chain, a later analysis derived a clonal expansion index from normalized ranks of inferred template counts within each repertoire. A later analysis computed generation probabilities with a VDJ recombination model fitted to out-of-frame rearrangements, and checked the results against IGoR. Hypergeometric tests were used in a later analysis to score TCR-TCR, TCR-HLA and TCR-CMV co-occurrence, with a repertoire-size bias correction applied to the TCR pairs. In a later analysis, false discovery rates were estimated by permuting HLA or CMV assignments 20 times. In a later analysis, co-occurring TCRs were grouped using DBSCAN, with TCRdist sequence similarity added in when clustering inside HLA-allele-positive subsets. Repertoires with fewer than 30,000 or more than 120,000 public chains, plus five repertoires with anomalous nucleotide sharing, were excluded from co-occurrence clustering. Here the immuneACCESS table is served through TCRdb, limited to in-frame sequences with V and J called. Missing clones are a known gap in these copies; in checked studies unresolved V genes cover under half, and the rest lacks a known reason. That table furnishes V, J and clone size, whereas the DNA furnished D and trimming. In all, the sample holds some 190,000 clones, and 75% to 85% of those were seen once. The biggest ten clones account for 1.5% to 2% of the sample.

The cohort consisted of 666 healthy bone marrow donors. All cohort members were sampled while nominally healthy, although unrecorded immune exposures were likely present. The donor was CMV seronegative and was included in the group of a few hundred seronegative cohort members. Every donor gave a peripheral blood sample, and the peripheral blood mononuclear cells from that sample were used for TCR beta sequencing. The Qiagen DNeasy Blood Extraction Kit was used to extract genomic DNA from the blood cell samples. About this clone: This clone's antigen is unknown. Per-base quality was not reported, and no clone a single base away is much larger than it.

On the study overall, not on this receptor specifically: A group of highly shared sequence variants was considered likely to be a technical artifact of the sequencing pipeline. Fewer than 20 rarely observed V segments, including chromosome 9 orphons, were excluded from the earlier analysis of about 610 of the donors because counts were too low. Most TCR sequences were seen in very few donors, while some public TCRs were found in many individuals. Presence/absence analyses assumed roughly uniform sequencing depth across donors, an assumption that may not hold. V-gene and J-gene trimming of TCR beta chains was associated with a missense DCLRE1C variant in a later genetic analysis, and the association was replicated in an independent cohort. Linkage disequilibrium might explain the correlated functional status among segregating V segments, but an unknown experimental factor could not be ruled out. In a later analysis, several top co-occurrence clusters were reported to appear linked to parvovirus B19, influenza, CMV and Epstein-Barr virus. This cohort had only TCR beta chains sequenced, and the lack of alpha or paired-chain data limited which features could be detected. Specific HLA alleles were associated with 18,000 or so TCR beta sequences at a false discovery rate of 0.05 in a later analysis. When HLA alleles, especially DR and DQ, strongly co-occurred, TCR associations were difficult to assign to individual alleles. The 87-base-pair reads could not distinguish some IMGT-functional V segments, including TRBV6-2 and TRBV6-3, so those segments were excluded. Compared with the approximately 670-donor mean, donors in an Asian-associated ancestry cluster had fewer N-insertions in productive TCRs, according to a later genetic analysis. Cytomegalovirus status was reported to be diagnosed by the classifier with high specificity and sensitivity in both the original and validation cohorts. In vitro tests confirmed that three of the cytomegalovirus-associated TCR beta chains recognize cytomegalovirus antigens. An earlier analysis of around 600 of the donors showed that most TCR beta V segments appeared in productive rearrangements either about 90% or about 30% of the time, which broadly matched IMGT annotations. A further reported finding was that TCR beta sequences accurately predicted the HLA-A and HLA-B alleles for most subjects in the first cohort. A later analysis found that most CMV-associated TCR beta chains appeared HLA-restricted, with HLA associations seemingly driven largely by CMV exposure. According to the authors, the approach could potentially be generalized to other disease states and immunological phenotypes. Compared with equally common non-associated chains, HLA-associated TCR beta chains in a later analysis were more clonally expanded and had lower generation probabilities. CMV serostatus was the only immune exposure information available for the cohort. The study gave a list of more than 150 TCR beta chains associated with cytomegalovirus. In a later analysis, TCR association rates were found to vary across HLA loci, with the most associated TCRs seen for DRB1 alleles and the fewest for HLA-C alleles. HLA typing was unavailable for some donors at each locus, so association tests used only the typed subset.

Sample: PBMCs. The TCR originated in a young man in good health and CMV-seronegative. The sequence links TRBV30 to TRBJ1-3, with no reliable assignment of the D segment. The bases read TGTGCCTGGAGTGCTGCTATCTCTGGAAACACCATATATTTT. It encodes CAWSAAISGNTIYF.